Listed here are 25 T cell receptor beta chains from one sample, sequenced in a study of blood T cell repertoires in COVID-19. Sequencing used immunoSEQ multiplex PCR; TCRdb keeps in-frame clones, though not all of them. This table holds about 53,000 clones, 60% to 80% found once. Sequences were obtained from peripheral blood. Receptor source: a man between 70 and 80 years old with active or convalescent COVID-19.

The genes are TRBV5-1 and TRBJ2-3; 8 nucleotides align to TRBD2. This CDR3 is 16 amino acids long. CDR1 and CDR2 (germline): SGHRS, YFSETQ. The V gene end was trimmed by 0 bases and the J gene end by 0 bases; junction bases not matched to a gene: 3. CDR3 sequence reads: CASSLGTSLSTDTQYF. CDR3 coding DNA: TGCGCCAGCAGCTTGGGGACTAGCCTTAGCACAGATACGCAGTATTTT.

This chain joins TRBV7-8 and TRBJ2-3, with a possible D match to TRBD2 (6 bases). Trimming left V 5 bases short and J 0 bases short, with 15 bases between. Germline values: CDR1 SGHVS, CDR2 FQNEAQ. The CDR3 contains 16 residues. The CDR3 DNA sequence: TGTGCCAGCAGCGGTTTTATAGCGGCTAGCACAGATACGCAGTATTTT. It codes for CASSGFIAASTDTQYF.

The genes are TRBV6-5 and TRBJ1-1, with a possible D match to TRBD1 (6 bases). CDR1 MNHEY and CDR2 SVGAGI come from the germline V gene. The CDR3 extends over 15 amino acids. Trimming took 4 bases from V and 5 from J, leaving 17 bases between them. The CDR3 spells CASSWRTALKTEAFF. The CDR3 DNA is TGTGCCAGCAGTTGGAGGACAGCCCTAAAGACTGAAGCTTTCTTT.

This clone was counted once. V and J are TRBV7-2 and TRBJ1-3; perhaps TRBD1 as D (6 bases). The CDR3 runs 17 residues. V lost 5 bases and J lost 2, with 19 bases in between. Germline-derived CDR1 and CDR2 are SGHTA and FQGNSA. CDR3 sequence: CASSPLPRGAAGNTIYF. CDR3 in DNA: TGTGCCAGCAGCCCCCTCCCTCGGGGGGCGGCTGGAAACACCATATATTTT.

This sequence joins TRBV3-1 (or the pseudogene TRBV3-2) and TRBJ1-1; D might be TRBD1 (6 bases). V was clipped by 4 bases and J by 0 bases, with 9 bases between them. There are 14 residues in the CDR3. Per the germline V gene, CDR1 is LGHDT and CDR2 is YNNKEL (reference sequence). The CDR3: CASSPTGLNTEAFF. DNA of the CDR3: TGTGCCAGCAGCCCGACAGGCCTGAACACTGAAGCTTTCTTT.

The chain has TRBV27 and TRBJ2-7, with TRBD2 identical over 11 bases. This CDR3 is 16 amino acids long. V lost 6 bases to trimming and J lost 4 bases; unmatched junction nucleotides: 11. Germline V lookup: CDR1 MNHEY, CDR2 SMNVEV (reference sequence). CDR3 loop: CASSSITGTSGYEQYF. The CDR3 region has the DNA TGTGCCAGCAGCTCCATCACCGGGACTAGCGGTTACGAGCAGTACTTC.

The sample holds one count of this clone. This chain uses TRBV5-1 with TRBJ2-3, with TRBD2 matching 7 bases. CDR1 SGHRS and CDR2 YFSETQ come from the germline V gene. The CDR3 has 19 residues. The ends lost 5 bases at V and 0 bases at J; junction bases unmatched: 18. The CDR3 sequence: CASRGAGKHTSTSTDTQYF. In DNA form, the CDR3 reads TGCGCCAGCAGGGGAGCGGGGAAACATACCTCAACAAGCACAGATACGCAGTATTTT.

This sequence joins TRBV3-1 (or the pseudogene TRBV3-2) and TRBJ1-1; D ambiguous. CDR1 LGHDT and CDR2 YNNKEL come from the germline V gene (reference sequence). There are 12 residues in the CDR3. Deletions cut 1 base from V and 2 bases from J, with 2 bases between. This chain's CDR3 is CASSQANTEAFF. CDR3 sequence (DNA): TGTGCCAGCAGCCAAGCAAACACTGAAGCTTTCTTT.

The CDR3 loop reads CASSPRDRDTSPLHF. The CDR3 DNA sequence: TGTGCCAGCAGTCCCCGGGACAGGGACACCTCACCCCTCCACTTT. V and J are TRBV28 and TRBJ1-6, with 9 bases identical to TRBD1. Trimming at V came to 5 bases and at J to 10 bases, leaving 9 bases not matched to a gene. Germline-derived CDR1 and CDR2 are MDHEN and SYDVKM. CDR3 length: 15 amino acids.

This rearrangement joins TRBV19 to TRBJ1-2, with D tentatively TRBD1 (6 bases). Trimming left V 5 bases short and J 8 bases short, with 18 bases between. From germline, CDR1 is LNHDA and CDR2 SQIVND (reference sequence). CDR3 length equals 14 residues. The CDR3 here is CASSELTGLGGYTF. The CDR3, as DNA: TGTGCCAGTAGTGAACTCACAGGGCTGGGCGGCTACACCTTC.

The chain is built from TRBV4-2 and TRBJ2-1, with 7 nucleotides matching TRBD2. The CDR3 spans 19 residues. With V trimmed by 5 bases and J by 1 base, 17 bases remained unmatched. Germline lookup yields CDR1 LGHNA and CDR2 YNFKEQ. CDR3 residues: CASSFQDSSPSGSYNEQFF. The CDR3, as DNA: TGTGCCAGCAGCTTCCAGGATTCGAGTCCTAGCGGTTCCTACAATGAGCAGTTCTTC.

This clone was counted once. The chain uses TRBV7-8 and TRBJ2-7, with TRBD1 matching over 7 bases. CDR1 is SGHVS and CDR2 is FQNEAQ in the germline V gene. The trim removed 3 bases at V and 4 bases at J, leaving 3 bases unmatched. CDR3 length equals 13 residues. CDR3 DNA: TGTGCCAGCAGCTTGGACAGGAGATACGAGCAGTACTTC. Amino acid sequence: CASSLDRRYEQYF.

As DNA, the CDR3 is TGTGCCACTGCTGTAGCCGGACAGGAGAAGAATGAGCAGTTCTTC. It is translated as CATAVAGQEKNEQFF. V is TRBV24-1 and J is TRBJ2-1, with 7 bases matching TRBD1. This CDR3 contains 15 residues. Germline V gives CDR1 KGHDR, CDR2 SFDVKD. Germline trimming cut 10 bases from V and 7 bases from J; bases unmatched to any gene: 15.

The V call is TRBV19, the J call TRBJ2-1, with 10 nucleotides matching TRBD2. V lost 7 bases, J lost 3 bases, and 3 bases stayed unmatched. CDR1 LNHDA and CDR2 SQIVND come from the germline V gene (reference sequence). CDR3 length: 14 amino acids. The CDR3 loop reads CASTTSGRYNEQFF. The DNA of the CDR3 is TGTGCCAGTACGACTAGCGGGCGCTACAATGAGCAGTTCTTC.

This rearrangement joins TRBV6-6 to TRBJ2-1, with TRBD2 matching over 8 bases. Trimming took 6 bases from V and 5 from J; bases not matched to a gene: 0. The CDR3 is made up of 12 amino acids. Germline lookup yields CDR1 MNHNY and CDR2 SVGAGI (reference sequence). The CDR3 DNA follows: TGTGCCAGCAGGCGGGGGGACAATGAGCAGTTCTTC. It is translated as CASRRGDNEQFF.

The CDR3 region has the DNA TGTGCCAGCAGCCTTCAAAGGGGGGGATTCAATTCACCCCTCCACTTT. Amino acids: CASSLQRGGFNSPLHF. This chain joins TRBV5-4 and TRBJ1-6; D possibly corresponds to TRBD1 (6 bases). Trimming cost V 4 bases and J 7 bases, with 18 bases left between them. Germline lookup yields CDR1 SGHNT and CDR2 YYREEE (reference sequence). This CDR3 has 16 residues.

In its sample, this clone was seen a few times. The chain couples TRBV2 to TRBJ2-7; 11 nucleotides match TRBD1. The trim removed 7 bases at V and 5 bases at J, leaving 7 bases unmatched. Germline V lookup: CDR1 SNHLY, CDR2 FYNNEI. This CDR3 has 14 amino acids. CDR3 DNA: TGTGCCAGCACTATGGACAGGGGGCTAAACGAGCAGTACTTC. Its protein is CASTMDRGLNEQYF.

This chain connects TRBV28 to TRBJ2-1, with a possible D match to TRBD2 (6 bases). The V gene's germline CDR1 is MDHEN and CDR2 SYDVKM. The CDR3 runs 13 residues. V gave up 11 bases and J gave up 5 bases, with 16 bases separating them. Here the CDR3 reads CAAGTRGNNEQFF. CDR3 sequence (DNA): TGTGCCGCGGGGACGAGAGGAAACAATGAGCAGTTCTTC.

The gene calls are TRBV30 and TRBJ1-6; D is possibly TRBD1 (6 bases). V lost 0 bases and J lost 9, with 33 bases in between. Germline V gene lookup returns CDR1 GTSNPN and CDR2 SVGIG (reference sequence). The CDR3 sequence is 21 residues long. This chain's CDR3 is CAWSVPPRGQGRAVLRSPLHF. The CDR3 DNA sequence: TGTGCCTGGAGTGTACCTCCGAGGGGCCAGGGGAGGGCTGTCCTCCGTTCACCCCTCCACTTT.

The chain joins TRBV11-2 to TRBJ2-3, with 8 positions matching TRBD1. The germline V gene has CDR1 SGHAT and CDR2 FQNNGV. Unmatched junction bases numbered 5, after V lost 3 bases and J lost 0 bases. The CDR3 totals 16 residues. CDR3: CASSLGQVTSTDTQYF. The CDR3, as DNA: TGTGCCAGCAGCTTGGGACAGGTTACTAGCACAGATACGCAGTATTTT.

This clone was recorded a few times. CDR3 DNA sequence: TGTGCCAGCAGCTTGGACGGGACAGGGGGCATGAATGAGCAGTTCTTC. Translated, it gives CASSLDGTGGMNEQFF. This sequence joins TRBV11-3 and TRBJ2-1, with 12 bases fitting TRBD1. The CDR3 has 16 amino acids. V was pared by 3 bases and J by 7 bases, with 7 bases of the junction left unmatched. Germline CDR1 is SGHNT and CDR2 is YENEEA. The full variable domain, with the rest looked up from reference TRBV11-3 and TRBJ2-1, is EAGVVQSPRYKIIEKKQPVAFWCNPISGHNTLYWYLQNLGQGPELLIRYENEEAVDDSQLPKDRFSAERLKGVDSTLKIQPAELGDSAVYLCASSLDGTGGMNEQFFGPGTRLTVL.

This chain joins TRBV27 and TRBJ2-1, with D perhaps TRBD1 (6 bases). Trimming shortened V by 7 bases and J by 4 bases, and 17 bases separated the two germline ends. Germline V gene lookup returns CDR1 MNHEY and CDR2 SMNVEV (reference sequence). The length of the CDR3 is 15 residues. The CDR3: CASKKGQSMYNEQFF. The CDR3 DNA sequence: TGTGCCAGCAAAAAAGGACAGTCCATGTACAATGAGCAGTTCTTC.

The CDR3 is CAWSPVETQYF. The DNA of the CDR3 is TGTGCCTGGAGCCCCGTCGAGACCCAGTACTTC. V is TRBV30 and J is TRBJ2-5; D is uncertain. V was cut by 3 bases and J by 5 bases, with 7 bases left in between. The germline gives CDR1 GTSNPN, CDR2 SVGIG (reference sequence). The CDR3 is 11 residues long.

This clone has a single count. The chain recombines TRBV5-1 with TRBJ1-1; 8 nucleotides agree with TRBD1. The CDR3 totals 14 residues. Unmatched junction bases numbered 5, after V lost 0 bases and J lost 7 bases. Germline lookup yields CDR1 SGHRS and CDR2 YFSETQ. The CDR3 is CASSLGQGAGEAFF. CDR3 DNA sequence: TGCGCCAGCAGCTTGGGGCAGGGGGCAGGTGAAGCTTTCTTT.

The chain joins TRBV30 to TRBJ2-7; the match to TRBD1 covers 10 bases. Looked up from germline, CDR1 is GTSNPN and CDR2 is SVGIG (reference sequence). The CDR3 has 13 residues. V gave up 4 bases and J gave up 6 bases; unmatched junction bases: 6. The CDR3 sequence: CAWTRQGASEQYF. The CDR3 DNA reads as TGTGCCTGGACGCGACAGGGGGCGAGCGAGCAGTACTTC.